The 4 T cell receptor beta chains below all came from one sample that was sequenced in a study of vaccination effects on CD4 cells after COVID-19. No antigen has been identified for these receptors. Culture lasted over 9 days before CD4+ T cell isolation. Sequencing was performed with immunoSEQ multiplex PCR; in TCRdb, only in-frame clones are kept and a portion is missing. The sample lists some 27,000 clones, 55% to 65% occurring once. Here the sequenced sample was CD4+ T cells from PBMCs cultured without peptide, taken before COVID-19 vaccination. The receptors here all came from a human donor who received a COVID-19 vaccine.

V is TRBV19 and J is TRBJ1-5; D possibly corresponds to TRBD1 (5 bases). The CDR3 length is 13 residues. The germline CDR1 and CDR2 sequences are LNHDA and SQIVND (reference sequence). Trimming left V 7 bases short and J 7 bases short, with 14 bases between. The CDR3 region is CASKMRGGQPQHF. The CDR3 nucleotides read TGTGCCAGTAAGATGAGGGGCGGGCAGCCCCAGCATTTT.

This chain uses TRBV6-1 with TRBJ1-5, with 8 bases that match TRBD1. V shed 3 bases and J 3 bases; nucleotides not matched to a gene: 7. Germline V gives CDR1 MNHNS, CDR2 SASEGT. The CDR3 is 16 residues long. The CDR3 nucleotides are TGTGCCAGCAGTGATGGACAGGGAGGAAACAATCAGCCCCAGCATTTT. Translation: CASSDGQGGNNQPQHF.

This clone was seen only once. The chain recombines TRBV7-9 with TRBJ1-1, with D possibly TRBD1 on 5 matching bases. Trimming took 2 bases from V and 3 from J, leaving 7 bases between them. The germline gives CDR1 SEHNR, CDR2 FQNEAQ (reference sequence). The CDR3 loop spans 13 amino acids. The CDR3 region has the DNA TGTGCCAGCAGCTTATTCAGGGACACTGAAGCTTTCTTT. Translating it yields CASSLFRDTEAFF.

This clone was counted once. The gene calls are TRBV5-4 and TRBJ2-3; D is perhaps TRBD1 or TRBD2 (5 bases each). Trimming left V 1 base short and J 11 bases short, with 17 bases between. The CDR3 has 14 amino acids. In germline, CDR1 is SGHNT, CDR2 YYREEE (reference sequence). The chain's CDR3 is CASSLRGGSDRQYF. The CDR3 nucleotides are TGTGCCAGCAGCTTGAGAGGCGGTAGCGACAGGCAGTATTTT.